A single T cell receptor (beta chain) is shown here with its context. Patients at the Seattle site were enrolled during active infection and followed longitudinally. The germline V gene has CDR1 KGHSH and CDR2 LQKENI. V lost 3 bases to trimming and J lost 7 bases, with 12 bases between them. This CDR3 comprises 13 residues. This sample was included in a study of blood T cell repertoires in COVID-19. The data were produced by immunoSEQ multiplex PCR, yet TCRdb's version contains in-frame clones alone and is incomplete. Seen here are about 170,000 clones, about 86% observed once, and the top ten hold roughly 9.7%.

This TCR came from a woman aged 55-70 years with COVID-19, enrolled during active disease. The chain carries TRBV18 and TRBJ1-2; D gene ambiguous. The sequencing input was peripheral blood. This CDR3 is CASSPQRGSGYTF. The CDR3 DNA sequence: TGTGCCAGCTCACCCCAACGGGGAAGTGGCTACACCTTC.